This is a list of T cell receptor beta chains from one sample in a study of blood T cell repertoires in COVID-19. Produced via immunoSEQ multiplex PCR; TCRdb's table is partial and in-frame only. Seen here are 45,000 to 50,000 clones, 65% to 85% observed once, and the top ten hold approximately 54%. Specimen: peripheral blood. Receptors were obtained from a man aged 70-80 years with acute or convalescent COVID-19. Each CDR3 is given with its conserved first and last residue. D genes are given only for firm matches. Clone size is shown for a subset of rows, as once, few, many or a class of expanded clone.

j_call v_call d_call clone_size cdr3_aa cdr3_nt
TRBJ2-3 TRBV4-1 TRBD2 NA CASSLPGGSGGDTQYF TGCGCCAGCAGCCTCCCGGGCGGGAGTGGAGGAGATACGCAGTATTTT
TRBJ2-4 TRBV21-1 NA NA CASSQKVDWF TGTGCCAGCAGTCAAAAGGTGGACTGGTTC
TRBJ2-3 TRBV7-2 TRBD2 NA CASSLVLVGLADTDTQYF TGTGCCAGCAGCTTAGTCTTGGTCGGTCTAGCGGACACAGATACGCAGTATTTT
TRBJ2-1 TRBV10-1 TRBD1 NA CASRRTGTGEGNEQFF TGCGCCAGCAGAAGAACCGGGACAGGCGAGGGCAATGAGCAGTTCTTC
TRBJ1-2 TRBV28 NA NA CASLGEQNGYTF TGTGCCAGCTTAGGGGAACAGAATGGCTACACCTTC
TRBJ2-3 TRBV7-6 NA NA CASSLSPGDPDTQYF TGTGCCAGCAGCTTAAGTCCGGGGGACCCAGATACGCAGTATTTT
TRBJ1-1 TRBV12-3/TRBV12-4 NA few CASSLQGATEAFF TGTGCCAGCAGTTTACAGGGTGCCACTGAAGCTTTCTTT
TRBJ1-1 TRBV7-8 NA many CASSPTQGITEAFF TGTGCCAGCAGCCCAACGCAGGGGATCACTGAAGCTTTCTTT
TRBJ1-6 TRBV12-3/TRBV12-4 NA NA CASTWGDSPLHF TGTGCCAGCACCTGGGGGGATTCACCCCTCCACTTT
TRBJ1-5 TRBV10-2 NA NA CASRGTNQPQHF TGCGCCAGCAGAGGGACAAATCAGCCCCAGCATTTT
TRBJ1-5 TRBV19 TRBD1 NA CASSIEVGQYSNQPQHF TGTGCCAGTAGTATCGAGGTGGGACAGTATAGCAATCAGCCCCAGCATTTT
TRBJ2-2 TRBV6-2/TRBV6-3 NA NA CASSSQGELFF TGTGCCAGCAGTTCCCAAGGGGAGCTGTTTTTT
TRBJ1-6 TRBV28 NA NA CASSLSRGRNSPLHF TGTGCCAGCAGTTTATCGCGGGGGCGGAATTCACCCCTCCACTTT
TRBJ2-6 TRBV6-2/TRBV6-3 NA NA CASSSFSGANVLTF TGTGCCAGCAGTTCCTTCTCTGGGGCCAACGTCCTGACTTTC
TRBJ1-1 TRBV9 TRBD1 NA CASSQTGGTGAEAFF TGTGCCAGCAGTCAAACAGGGGGGACGGGAGCTGAAGCTTTCTTT
TRBJ1-4 TRBV15 TRBD1 NA CATSRGLGTGNEKLFF TGTGCCACCAGCAGGGGCCTCGGGACAGGGAACGAAAAACTGTTTTTT
TRBJ2-5 TRBV5-1 TRBD1 NA CASSPLTGGETQYF TGCGCCAGCAGCCCGTTAACAGGGGGGGAGACCCAGTACTTC
TRBJ2-7 TRBV28 TRBD1 NA CASRDGTGGSAYEQYF TGTGCCAGCAGGGATGGGACAGGGGGCTCGGCGTACGAGCAGTACTTC
TRBJ2-2 TRBV5-1 NA NA CASSFGTGELFF TGCGCCAGCAGCTTCGGGACCGGGGAGCTGTTTTTT
TRBJ1-5 TRBV19 TRBD1 NA CASSREGANQPQHF TGTGCCAGTAGTCGGGAGGGGGCCAATCAGCCCCAGCATTTT
TRBJ2-3 TRBV7-9 TRBD2 NA CASSQLGTSGVFDTQYF TGTGCCAGCAGCCAGCTGGGGACTAGCGGGGTTTTCGATACGCAGTATTTT
TRBJ1-1 TRBV6-5 NA NA CASSYSPHGVGTEAFF TGTGCCAGCAGTTACTCCCCCCACGGGGTGGGGACTGAAGCTTTCTTT
TRBJ1-1 TRBV11-3 NA NA CASSLEGGNTEAFF TGTGCCAGCAGCCTAGAGGGGGGAAACACTGAAGCTTTCTTT
TRBJ2-7 TRBV28 NA NA CASNLWGKTYEQYF TGTGCCAGCAACCTTTGGGGCAAAACCTACGAGCAGTACTTC
TRBJ1-1 TRBV5-8 TRBD1 NA CASSFGTANTEAFF TGTGCCAGCAGCTTTGGGACAGCGAACACTGAAGCTTTCTTT
TRBJ1-4 TRBV4-2 TRBD1 NA CASSHGTGQEKLFF TGTGCCAGCAGCCACGGGACAGGGCAGGAAAAACTGTTTTTT
TRBJ2-1 TRBV5-1 TRBD2 many CASSLTLAGGLEQFF TGCGCCAGCAGCTTGACACTAGCGGGAGGGTTGGAGCAGTTCTTC
TRBJ1-2 TRBV6-6 TRBD1 NA CASREDRVDGYTF TGTGCCAGCAGGGAGGACAGGGTGGATGGCTACACCTTC
TRBJ2-7 TRBV5-1 NA once CASSLGRSIGEQYF TGCGCCAGCAGCTTGGGACGGAGTATAGGCGAGCAGTACTTC
TRBJ2-7 TRBV5-6 NA few CASSLTGYEQYF TGTGCCAGCAGCTTGACCGGCTACGAGCAGTACTTC
TRBJ2-2 TRBV5-1 NA NA CASSPPSDSRPGELFF TGCGCCAGCAGCCCCCCCTCGGACAGCAGACCCGGGGAGCTGTTTTTT
TRBJ1-5 TRBV4-1 NA NA CASSPGILDGLHQPQHF TGCGCCAGCAGCCCAGGGATTTTGGACGGTCTGCATCAGCCCCAGCATTTT
TRBJ1-4 TRBV30 NA NA CAWSAAGPGGEKLFF TGTGCCTGGAGCGCTGCAGGTCCTGGAGGGGAAAAACTGTTTTTT
TRBJ1-2 TRBV6-6 TRBD1 NA CASNLGDRGNYGYTF TGTGCCAGCAACCTTGGGGACAGGGGAAACTATGGCTACACCTTC
TRBJ2-5 TRBV11-2 TRBD1 NA CASSSTGPGETQYF TGTGCCAGCAGCTCGACAGGGCCGGGTGAGACCCAGTACTTC
TRBJ1-2 TRBV10-2 NA NA CASSDEGRYGYTF TGCGCCAGCAGTGATGAGGGCCGCTATGGCTACACCTTC
TRBJ1-5 TRBV7-8 TRBD1 NA CASSIDRGNQPQHF TGTGCCAGCAGCATCGACAGGGGCAATCAGCCCCAGCATTTT
TRBJ2-7 TRBV7-7 NA NA CASSLDRQSDEQYF TGTGCCAGCAGCTTAGATCGACAGAGCGACGAGCAGTACTTC
TRBJ2-3 TRBV14 TRBD2 NA CASSSGLTPDTQYF TGTGCCAGCAGCTCGGGACTAACCCCAGATACGCAGTATTTT
TRBJ2-7 TRBV19 NA NA CASSMGLAASYEQYF TGTGCCAGTAGTATGGGGCTTGCCGCCTCCTACGAGCAGTACTTC